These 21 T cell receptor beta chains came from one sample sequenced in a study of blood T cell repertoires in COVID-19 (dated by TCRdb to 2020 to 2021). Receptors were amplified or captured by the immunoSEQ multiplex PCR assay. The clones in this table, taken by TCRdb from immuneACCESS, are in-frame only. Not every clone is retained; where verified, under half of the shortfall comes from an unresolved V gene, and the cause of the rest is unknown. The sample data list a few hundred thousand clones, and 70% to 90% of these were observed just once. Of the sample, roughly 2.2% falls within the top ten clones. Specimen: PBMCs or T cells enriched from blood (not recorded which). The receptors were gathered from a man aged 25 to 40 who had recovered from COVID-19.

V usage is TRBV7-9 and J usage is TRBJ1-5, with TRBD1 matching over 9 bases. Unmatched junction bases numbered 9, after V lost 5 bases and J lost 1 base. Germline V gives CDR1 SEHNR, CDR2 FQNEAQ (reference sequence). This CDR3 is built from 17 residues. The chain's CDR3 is CASSQHTGGWSNQPQHF. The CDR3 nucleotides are TGTGCCAGCAGCCAACACACAGGGGGCTGGAGCAATCAGCCCCAGCATTTT.

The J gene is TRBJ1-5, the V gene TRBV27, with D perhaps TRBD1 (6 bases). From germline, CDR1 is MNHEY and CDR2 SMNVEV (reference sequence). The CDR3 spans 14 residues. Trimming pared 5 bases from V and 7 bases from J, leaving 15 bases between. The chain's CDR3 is CASSRASGAQPQHF. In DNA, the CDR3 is TGTGCCAGCAGTCGAGCGTCAGGGGCCCAGCCCCAGCATTTT.

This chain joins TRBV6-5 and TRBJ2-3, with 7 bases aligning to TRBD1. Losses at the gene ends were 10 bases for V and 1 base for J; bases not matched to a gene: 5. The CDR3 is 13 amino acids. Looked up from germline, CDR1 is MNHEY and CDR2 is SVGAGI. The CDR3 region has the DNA TGTGCCACCTCAGGGGGTCGCACAGATACGCAGTATTTT. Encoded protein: CATSGGRTDTQYF.

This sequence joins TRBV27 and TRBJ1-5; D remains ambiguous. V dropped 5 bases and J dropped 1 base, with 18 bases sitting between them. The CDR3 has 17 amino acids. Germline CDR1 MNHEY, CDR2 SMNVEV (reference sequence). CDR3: CASSPSYWGGSNQPQHF. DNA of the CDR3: TGTGCCAGCAGTCCCTCGTACTGGGGAGGGAGCAATCAGCCCCAGCATTTT.

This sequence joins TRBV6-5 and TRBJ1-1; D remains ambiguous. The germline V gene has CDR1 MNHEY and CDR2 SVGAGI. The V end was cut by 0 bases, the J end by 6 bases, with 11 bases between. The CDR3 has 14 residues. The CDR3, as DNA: TGTGCCAGCAGTTACTCGGGCCAGATCCCTGAAGCTTTCTTT. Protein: CASSYSGQIPEAFF.

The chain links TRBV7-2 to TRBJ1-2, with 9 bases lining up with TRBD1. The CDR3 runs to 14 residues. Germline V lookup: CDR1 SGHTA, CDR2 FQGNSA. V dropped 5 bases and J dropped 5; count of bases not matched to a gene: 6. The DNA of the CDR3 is TGTGCCAGCAGCCCGGGACAGGGAAGGTATGGCTACACCTTC. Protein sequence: CASSPGQGRYGYTF.

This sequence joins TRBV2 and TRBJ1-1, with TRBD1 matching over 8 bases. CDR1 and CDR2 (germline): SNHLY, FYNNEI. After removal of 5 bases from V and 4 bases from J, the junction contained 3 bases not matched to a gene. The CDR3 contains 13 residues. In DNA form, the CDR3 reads TGTGCCAGCAGTATCGGACAGGGCACTGAAGCTTTCTTT. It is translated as CASSIGQGTEAFF.

DNA for the CDR3: TGTGCCAGCAGTAGATTACAGGGAAACACTGAAGCTTTCTTT. Its translation is CASSRLQGNTEAFF. The V gene is TRBV6-5, the J gene TRBJ1-1, with a weak D call TRBD1 (6 bases). CDR1 MNHEY and CDR2 SVGAGI come from the germline V gene. This CDR3 comprises 14 residues. The ends were cut back, 5 bases at V and 2 bases at J, with 12 bases in the middle.

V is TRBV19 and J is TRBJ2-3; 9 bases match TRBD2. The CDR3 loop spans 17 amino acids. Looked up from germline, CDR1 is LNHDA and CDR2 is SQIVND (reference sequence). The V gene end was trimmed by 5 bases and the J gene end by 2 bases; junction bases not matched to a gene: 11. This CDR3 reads CASSPAQAGGLTDTQYF. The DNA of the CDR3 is TGTGCCAGTAGTCCCGCCCAAGCGGGGGGCCTCACAGATACGCAGTATTTT.

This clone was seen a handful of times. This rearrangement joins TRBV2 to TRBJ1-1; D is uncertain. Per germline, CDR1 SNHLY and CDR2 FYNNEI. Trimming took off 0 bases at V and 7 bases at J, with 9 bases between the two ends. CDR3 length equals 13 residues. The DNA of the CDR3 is TGTGCCAGCAGTGAAGCAGAGCGCCGTGAAGCTTTCTTT. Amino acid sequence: CASSEAERREAFF.

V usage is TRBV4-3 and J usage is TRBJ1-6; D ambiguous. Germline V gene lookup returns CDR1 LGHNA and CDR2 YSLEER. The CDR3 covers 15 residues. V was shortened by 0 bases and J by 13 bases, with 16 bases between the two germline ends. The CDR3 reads CASSQDSSLYVPLHF. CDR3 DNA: TGCGCCAGCAGCCAAGATTCAAGCCTTTATGTCCCCCTCCACTTT.

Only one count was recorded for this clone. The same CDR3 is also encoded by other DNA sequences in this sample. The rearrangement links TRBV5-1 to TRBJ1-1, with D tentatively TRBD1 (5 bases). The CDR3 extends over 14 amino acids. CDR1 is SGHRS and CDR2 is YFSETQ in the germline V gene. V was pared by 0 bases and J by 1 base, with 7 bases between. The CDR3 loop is CASSLATANTEAFF. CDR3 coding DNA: TGCGCCAGCAGCTTGGCGACAGCGAACACTGAAGCTTTCTTT.

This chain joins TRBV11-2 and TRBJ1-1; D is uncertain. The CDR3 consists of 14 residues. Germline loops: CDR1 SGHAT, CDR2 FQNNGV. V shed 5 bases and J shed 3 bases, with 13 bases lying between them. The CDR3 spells CASSPRRSDTEAFF. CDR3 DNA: TGTGCCAGCAGCCCTCGGCGAAGCGACACTGAAGCTTTCTTT.

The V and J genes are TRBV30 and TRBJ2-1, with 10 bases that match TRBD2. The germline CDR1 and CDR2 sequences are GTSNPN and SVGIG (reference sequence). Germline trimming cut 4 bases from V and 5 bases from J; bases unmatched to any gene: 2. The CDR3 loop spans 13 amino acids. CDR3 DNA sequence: TGTGCCTGGACTAGCGGGGGAAACAATGAGCAGTTCTTC. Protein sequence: CAWTSGGNNEQFF.

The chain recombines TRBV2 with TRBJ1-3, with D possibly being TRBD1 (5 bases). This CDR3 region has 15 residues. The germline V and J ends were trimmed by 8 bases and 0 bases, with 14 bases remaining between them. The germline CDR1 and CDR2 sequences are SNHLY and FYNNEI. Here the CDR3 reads CASGLDSDSGNTIYF. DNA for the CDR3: TGTGCCAGCGGGCTTGACAGTGACTCTGGAAACACCATATATTTT.

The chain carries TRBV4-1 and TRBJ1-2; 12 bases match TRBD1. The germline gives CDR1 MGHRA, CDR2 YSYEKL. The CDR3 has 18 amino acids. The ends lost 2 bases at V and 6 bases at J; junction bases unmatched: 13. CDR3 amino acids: CASSQKSRDRGQRDGYTF. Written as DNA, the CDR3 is TGCGCCAGCAGCCAAAAGTCCCGGGACAGGGGGCAACGGGATGGCTACACCTTC.

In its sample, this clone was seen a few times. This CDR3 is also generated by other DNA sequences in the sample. The CDR3 sequence: CSAREGGGYTF. In DNA form, the CDR3 reads TGCAGTGCTAGAGAGGGGGGTGGCTACACCTTC. V usage is TRBV20-1 and J usage is TRBJ1-2; weak D call: TRBD1 (5 bases). The CDR3 sequence is 11 residues long. Germline V gene data show CDR1 as DFQATT and CDR2 as SNEGSKA (reference sequence). Trimming took 0 bases from V and 7 from J, leaving 6 bases between them.

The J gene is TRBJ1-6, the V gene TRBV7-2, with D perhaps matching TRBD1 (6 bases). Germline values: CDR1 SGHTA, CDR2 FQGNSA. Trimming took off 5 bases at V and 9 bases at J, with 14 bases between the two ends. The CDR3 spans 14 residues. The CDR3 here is CASSPLAGVSPLHF. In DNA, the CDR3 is TGTGCCAGCAGCCCCCTCGCAGGGGTTTCACCCCTCCACTTT.

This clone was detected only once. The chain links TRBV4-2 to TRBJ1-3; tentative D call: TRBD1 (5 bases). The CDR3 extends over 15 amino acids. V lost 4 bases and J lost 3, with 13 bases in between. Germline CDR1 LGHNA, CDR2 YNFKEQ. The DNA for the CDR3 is TGTGCCAGCAGCCCTGGTGGGGGGGATGGAAACACCATATATTTT. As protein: CASSPGGGDGNTIYF.

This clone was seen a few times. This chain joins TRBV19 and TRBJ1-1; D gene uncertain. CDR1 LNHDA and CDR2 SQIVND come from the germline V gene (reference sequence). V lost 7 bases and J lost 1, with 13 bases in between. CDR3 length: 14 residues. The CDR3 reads CASTFSVWNTEAFF. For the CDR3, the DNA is TGTGCCAGTACCTTTTCGGTATGGAACACTGAAGCTTTCTTT. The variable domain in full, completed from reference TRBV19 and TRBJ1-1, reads DGGITQSPKYLFRKEGQNVTLSCEQNLNHDAMYWYRQDPGQGLRLIYYSQIVNDFQKGDIAEGYSVSREKKESFPLTVTSAQKNPTAFYLCASTFSVWNTEAFFGQGTRLTVV.

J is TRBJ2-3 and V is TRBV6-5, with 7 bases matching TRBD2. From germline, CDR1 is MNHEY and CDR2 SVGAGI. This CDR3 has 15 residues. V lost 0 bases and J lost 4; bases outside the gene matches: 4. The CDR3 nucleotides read TGTGCCAGCAGTTACTCGGGGGGAGGGCCAGATACGCAGTATTTT. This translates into CASSYSGGGPDTQYF.